These T cell receptor beta chains were read from a single sample in a study of T cell responses to AZD1222 COVID-19 vaccine. Repertoires were generated with immunoSEQ multiplex PCR, while TCRdb's copy carries only in-frame clones and drops some. The profile shows 99,000 or so clones, roughly 82% of them singletons. Sample: peripheral blood, taken on day 0 of AZD1222 vaccination. The receptors derive from an adult in good health. Both conserved end residues are part of each CDR3. Each record gives: J gene, V gene, D gene, clone size, CDR3 protein, CDR3 DNA. The D gene is left open where the match is weak. Expanded clones get a size class; other rows say once, few or many, or leave the size out.

TRBJ2-7	TRBV7-2	-	-	CASSPSGGRSYEQYF	TGTGCCAGCAGCCCCAGTGGGGGCCGATCCTACGAGCAGTATTTC
TRBJ2-1	TRBV10-3	-	-	CAISELWGYEQFF	TGTGCCATCAGTGAGTTATGGGGCTATGAGCAGTTCTTC
TRBJ1-2	TRBV11-2	TRBD1	-	CASSKTGSSRWNGYTF	TGTGCCAGCAGCAAGACAGGGTCTTCCAGGTGGAATGGCTACACCTTC
TRBJ2-2	TRBV6-5	-	-	CASSYSSVGPGELFF	TGTGCCAGCAGTTACTCCTCAGTTGGCCCCGGGGAGCTGTTTTTT
TRBJ2-5	TRBV7-8	TRBD2	-	CASSSFGVAGGPPSNF	TGTGCCAGCAGCTCTTTTGGAGTAGCGGGGGGGCCTCCCTCGAACTTC
TRBJ1-4	TRBV9	-	-	CASSVGGIGGEKLFF	TGTGCCAGCAGCGTAGGGGGAATTGGGGGTGAAAAACTGTTTTTT
TRBJ2-7	TRBV11-2	-	-	CASSLGGPNVAYEQYF	TGTGCCAGCAGCTTAGGCGGACCGAACGTTGCCTACGAGCAGTACTTC
TRBJ1-2	TRBV3-1/TRBV3-2	TRBD1	-	CASSQGGQGTYGYTF	TGTGCCAGCAGCCAAGGAGGACAGGGGACCTATGGCTACACCTTC
TRBJ1-2	TRBV7-2	-	once	CASSGHRVTTGGYTF	TGTGCCAGCAGCGGACACAGGGTTACCACGGGTGGCTACACCTTC
TRBJ1-1	TRBV20-1	-	-	CSASTQGGGNTEAFF	TGCAGTGCTAGTACCCAGGGAGGAGGTAACACTGAAGCTTTCTTT
TRBJ2-7	TRBV10-3	-	-	CAISEARGPIEQYF	TGTGCCATCAGTGAGGCCCGGGGTCCGATCGAGCAGTACTTC
TRBJ1-2	TRBV9	-	-	CASTTGGPGYGYTF	TGTGCCAGCACCACGGGTGGCCCTGGCTATGGCTACACCTTC
TRBJ2-7	TRBV5-1	TRBD2	-	CASSFRTSSPPGEQYF	TGCGCCAGCAGCTTCAGGACTAGCTCACCCCCTGGCGAGCAGTACTTC
TRBJ2-1	TRBV9	TRBD2	-	CASSVDPQLAGVYNEQFF	TGTGCCAGCAGCGTAGACCCCCAACTAGCGGGGGTCTACAATGAGCAGTTCTTC
TRBJ1-2	TRBV12-3/TRBV12-4	-	few	CASSSPGYGYTF	TGTGCCAGCAGTTCCCCCGGGTATGGCTACACCTTC
TRBJ2-7	TRBV4-2	-	once	CASSRTNSRDYEQYF	TGTGCCAGCAGCCGCACAAATTCCCGGGACTACGAGCAGTACTTC
TRBJ1-2	TRBV5-1	TRBD1	once	CASSRGQGDYGYTF	TGCGCCAGCAGCCGCGGACAGGGAGACTATGGCTACACCTTC
TRBJ2-7	TRBV1	-	-	CTSSQKGYSYEQYF	TGCACCAGCAGCCAGAAGGGATACTCCTACGAGCAGTACTTC
TRBJ2-7	TRBV27	TRBD1	-	CASSFWTGVPYEQYF	TGTGCCAGCAGTTTTTGGACAGGGGTTCCCTACGAGCAGTACTTC
TRBJ1-2	TRBV15	-	-	CATSTGGNGYTF	TGTGCCACCAGCACTGGGGGTAACGGCTACACCTTC
TRBJ2-2	TRBV4-1	TRBD1	few	CASSHLQGAAGELFF	TGCGCCAGCAGCCACCTGCAGGGGGCGGCCGGGGAGCTGTTTTTT
TRBJ2-1	TRBV7-2	-	-	CASSLALDPYNEQFF	TGTGCCAGCAGCTTAGCCCTAGACCCCTACAATGAGCAGTTCTTC
TRBJ2-5	TRBV21-1	-	-	CASSKATRGQYQETQYF	TGTGCCAGCAGCAAAGCGACTCGCGGACAATACCAAGAGACCCAGTACTTC
TRBJ2-5	TRBV9	-	-	CASSVGTGKETQYF	TGTGCCAGCAGCGTAGGTACGGGCAAAGAGACCCAGTACTTC
TRBJ1-2	TRBV11-2	TRBD1	-	CASRGQAYGYTF	TGTGCCAGCAGAGGACAGGCCTATGGCTACACCTTC
TRBJ1-6	TRBV11-2	-	-	CASSPRVGDNSPLHF	TGTGCCAGCAGCCCCAGAGTGGGGGATAATTCACCCCTCCACTTT
TRBJ2-7	TRBV9	-	-	CASSVDSGTGKYEQYF	TGTGCCAGCAGCGTAGATAGCGGGACAGGGAAATACGAGCAGTACTTC
TRBJ1-6	TRBV30	-	-	CAWSLELDSPLHF	TGTGCCTGGAGCTTAGAACTGGATTCACCCCTCCACTTT
TRBJ2-1	TRBV28	-	-	CASSLGGANEQFF	TGTGCCAGCAGTCTAGGGGGAGCCAATGAGCAGTTCTTC
TRBJ2-7	TRBV4-3	-	-	CASSQDLGSSYEQYF	TGCGCCAGCAGCCAAGATTTGGGGAGCTCCTACGAGCAGTACTTC